A selection of T cell receptor beta chains follows, all from one sample in a study of T cells after yellow fever vaccination. TCRdb passed the 5' RACE reads through MiXCR, listing each CDR3 protein once. This table holds roughly 120,000 distinct CDR3 sequences, approximately 7% found once. The input for sequencing was CD4+ T cells sorted from PBMCs, taken around 10 days after the first yellow fever vaccination. These receptors came from a man younger than 35 who received the YFV17D yellow fever vaccine. Each CDR3 is given with its conserved first and last residue. D genes are given only for firm matches. Clone size appears in some rows only: once, few, many, or a class for an expanded clone.

j_gene	abundance	d_gene	v_gene	CDR3aa	CDR3nt
TRBJ1-2	NA	TRBD1	TRBV3-1	CTSSLGTAFNYGYTF	TGTACCAGCAGCCTTGGGACAGCCTTCAACTATGGCTACACCTTC
TRBJ2-2	many	NA	TRBV5-1	CASSLEGPGRPSGELFF	TGCGCCAGCAGCTTGGAAGGTCCGGGGCGACCTTCCGGGGAGCTGTTTTTT
TRBJ2-7	once	NA	TRBV7-9	CASTLGSGSSYEQYF	TGTGCCAGCACCTTAGGTAGCGGCTCCTCCTACGAGCAGTACTTC
TRBJ2-3	many	NA	TRBV7-8	CASSLAEPLVTDTQYF	TGTGCCAGCAGCTTAGCGGAACCGTTGGTCACAGATACGCAGTATTTT
TRBJ2-1	few	TRBD2	TRBV30	CASETSGYNEQFF	TGTGCCTCCGAGACTAGCGGCTACAATGAGCAGTTCTTC
TRBJ2-3	many	TRBD2	TRBV7-9	CASSPMGGSTDTQYF	TGTGCCAGCAGCCCGATGGGGGGGAGCACAGATACGCAGTATTTT
TRBJ1-5	many	NA	TRBV12-3/TRBV12-4	CASSQTGAEGQPQHF	TGTGCCAGCAGTCAAACGGGGGCAGAGGGGCAGCCCCAGCATTTT
TRBJ2-1	many	NA	TRBV11-1	CASGRDRNEQFF	TGTGCCAGCGGCAGGGATCGCAATGAGCAGTTCTTC
TRBJ1-1	many	TRBD1	TRBV5-1	CASSPDRGTTEAFF	TGCGCCAGCAGCCCCGACAGGGGGACGACTGAAGCTTTCTTT
TRBJ2-3	NA	NA	TRBV29-1	CSVDQDRGTDTQYF	TGCAGCGTTGATCAGGACAGAGGCACAGATACGCAGTATTTT
TRBJ1-2	many	TRBD1	TRBV5-1	CASSLDRVGYTF	TGCGCCAGCAGCCTGGACAGGGTCGGCTACACCTTC